Shown below are 20 T cell receptor beta chains from a single sample sequenced in a study of STAT5B mutations in CD4+ large granular lymphocyte leukemia. The method was immunoSEQ multiplex PCR; TCRdb's version includes in-frame clones alone and lacks a portion of them. The table records roughly 26,000 clones, 81% of them present only once. Sequencing was performed on CD4+ T cells from blood buffy coats. The receptors stem from a human donor in good health.

The J gene is TRBJ1-2, the V gene TRBV27; 7 bases align to TRBD1. The ends lost 5 bases at V and 8 bases at J; junction bases unmatched: 11. CDR1 and CDR2 from the germline V gene are MNHEY and SMNVEV (reference sequence). This CDR3 is 14 amino acids long. CDR3 sequence (DNA): TGTGCCAGCAGTCTAGCCGGCTCAGGGGGGGGCTACACCTTC. Amino acid sequence: CASSLAGSGGGYTF.

The count of this clone is one. The chain uses TRBV19 and TRBJ2-7; weak D call: TRBD1 (5 bases). The CDR3 consists of 14 residues. Trimming took 6 bases from V and 4 from J, leaving 16 bases between them. Germline CDR1 is LNHDA and CDR2 is SQIVND (reference sequence). DNA for the CDR3: TGTGCCAGTAGCTCATATGGGGCTTCTTACGAGCAGTACTTC. As protein: CASSSYGASYEQYF. The full variable domain, its missing parts supplied by reference TRBV19 and TRBJ2-7, is DGGITQSPKYLFRKEGQNVTLSCEQNLNHDAMYWYRQDPGQGLRLIYYSQIVNDFQKGDIAEGYSVSREKKESFPLTVTSAQKNPTAFYLCASSSYGASYEQYFGPGTRLTVT.

The chain combines TRBV9 with TRBJ2-3; 9 bases agree with TRBD2. The trim removed 4 bases at V and 6 bases at J, leaving 6 bases unmatched. Germline assignment: CDR1 SGDLS and CDR2 YYNGEE. There are 14 residues in the CDR3. The CDR3 nucleotides read TGTGCCAGCAGCATACGCGGGAGGGGGGATACGCAGTATTTT. Translated, it gives CASSIRGRGDTQYF.

The V gene is TRBV28, the J gene TRBJ2-5, with D perhaps being TRBD1 or TRBD2 (5 bases each). Near its end, the DNA agrees better with TRBJ2-7, so the J call may be wrong. The germline V gene has CDR1 MDHEN and CDR2 SYDVKM. The CDR3 consists of 14 residues. DNA for the CDR3: TGTGCCAGCAGCATACTTACGGGGACCCACGAGCAGTACTTC. Amino acid sequence: CASSILTGTHEQYF.

V usage is TRBV19 and J usage is TRBJ2-1; 10 nucleotides align to TRBD2. CDR3 length: 19 residues. V was pared by 0 bases and J by 5 bases, with 13 bases of the junction left unmatched. The germline V gene has CDR1 LNHDA and CDR2 SQIVND (reference sequence). The CDR3 spells CASSIDMLAGVSGDNEQFF. The CDR3 DNA sequence: TGTGCCAGTAGTATAGATATGCTAGCGGGAGTTTCTGGTGACAATGAGCAGTTCTTC.

The rearrangement uses TRBV6-6 and TRBJ1-6; 7 bases agree with TRBD1. CDR1 is MNHNY, CDR2 SVGAGI, per germline (reference sequence). Losses at the gene ends were 5 bases for V and 6 bases for J; bases not matched to a gene: 7. CDR3 length equals 15 residues. CDR3 bases: TGTGCCAGCAGTCCCCACAGGGGTCGTAATTCACCCCTCCACTTT. It specifies CASSPHRGRNSPLHF.

V is TRBV18 and J is TRBJ1-5; possible D gene TRBD1, 5 bases. Germline lookup yields CDR1 KGHSH and CDR2 LQKENI. This CDR3 region has 13 residues. The V gene lost 5 bases and the J gene lost 5 bases, with 10 bases spanning the gap. CDR3 region: CASSGMGDQPQHF. In DNA form, the CDR3 reads TGTGCCAGCTCAGGGATGGGGGATCAGCCCCAGCATTTT.

This sequence joins TRBV27 and TRBJ2-6; TRBD1 agrees at 9 bases. Germline loops: CDR1 MNHEY, CDR2 SMNVEV (reference sequence). V shed 0 bases, J shed 4 bases, and the junction held 10 bases outside the gene matches. The CDR3 is 19 residues long. The chain's CDR3 is CASSLSRGQGASGANVLTF. CDR3 in DNA: TGTGCCAGCAGTTTATCTAGGGGACAGGGCGCATCGGGGGCCAACGTCCTGACTTTC.

This chain joins TRBV5-4 and TRBJ2-7; 10 bases align to TRBD2. V dropped 4 bases and J dropped 5; count of bases not matched to a gene: 9. The germline CDR1 and CDR2 sequences are SGHNT and YYREEE (reference sequence). This CDR3 region has 15 residues. CDR3 loop: CASSAVAGGIDEQYF. The CDR3 nucleotides read TGTGCCAGCAGCGCCGTAGCGGGAGGTATTGACGAGCAGTACTTC.

This clone was recorded only once. The chain links TRBV11-2 to TRBJ2-3, with TRBD2 matching over 8 bases. CDR1 SGHAT and CDR2 FQNNGV come from the germline V gene. The CDR3 has 15 residues. V lost 5 bases and J lost 7; bases outside the gene matches: 11. For the CDR3, the DNA is TGTGCCAGCAGCCTACAACTAGCGGATGCTAATACGCAGTATTTT. This encodes CASSLQLADANTQYF. The variable domain in full, completed from reference TRBV11-2 and TRBJ2-3, reads EAGVAQSPRYKIIEKRQSVAFWCNPISGHATLYWYQQILGQGPKLLIQFQNNGVVDDSQLPKDRFSAERLKGVDSTLKIQPAKLEDSAVYLCASSLQLADANTQYFGPGTRLTVL.

The V call is TRBV6-1, the J call TRBJ2-5; 8 positions agree with TRBD2. The CDR3 length is 14 residues. V lost 6 bases to trimming and J lost 2 bases; unmatched junction nucleotides: 5. Germline V gives CDR1 MNHNS, CDR2 SASEGT. CDR3 loop: CASRTLADQETQYF. The CDR3 region has the DNA TGTGCCAGCAGGACACTAGCGGATCAAGAGACCCAGTACTTC.

V is TRBV10-3 and J is TRBJ2-5; D not certain. Germline lookup yields CDR1 ENHRY and CDR2 SYGVKD. The length of the CDR3 is 15 residues. The ends were cut back, 4 bases at V and 1 base at J, with 13 bases in the middle. CDR3 loop: CAISGKGRTQETQYF. Here the CDR3 DNA reads TGTGCCATCAGTGGTAAGGGCCGCACCCAAGAGACCCAGTACTTC.

The chain joins TRBV28 to TRBJ1-2; D call uncertain. The V end was cut by 2 bases, the J end by 4 bases, with 8 bases between. The CDR3 covers 13 residues. Germline-derived CDR1 and CDR2 are MDHEN and SYDVKM. CDR3 nucleotide sequence: TGTGCCAGCAGTTTAGGAGGAGGCTATGGCTACACCTTC. Amino acid sequence: CASSLGGGYGYTF.

The J gene is TRBJ2-2, the V gene TRBV9; 14 positions match TRBD2. Unmatched junction bases numbered 7, after V lost 3 bases and J lost 6 bases. The germline gives CDR1 SGDLS, CDR2 YYNGEE. The CDR3 consists of 17 residues. The CDR3 region is CASSGQTSGGAAGELFF. CDR3 sequence (DNA): TGTGCCAGCAGCGGACAGACTAGCGGGGGGGCCGCCGGGGAGCTGTTTTTT.

This chain links TRBV20-1 with TRBJ1-1; D unclear. This CDR3 has 11 amino acids. V was cut by 1 base and J by 4 bases, with 4 bases left in between. Germline CDR1 is DFQATT and CDR2 is SNEGSKA (reference sequence). CDR3 sequence (DNA): TGCAGTGCTAGAGTGATCACTGAAGCTTTCTTT. It encodes CSARVITEAFF.

The chain has TRBV19 and TRBJ2-5, with TRBD1 identical over 7 bases. The V gene's germline CDR1 is LNHDA and CDR2 SQIVND (reference sequence). The CDR3 loop spans 12 amino acids. V trimming: 5 bases; J trimming: 14 bases; junction bases outside the gene matches: 11. Written as DNA, the CDR3 is TGTGCCAGTAGTCCCCGAGAGGGGGCCCCTTACTTC. Residues: CASSPREGAPYF.

This chain connects TRBV9 to TRBJ1-5, with D unresolved. Germline V gene lookup returns CDR1 SGDLS and CDR2 YYNGEE. This CDR3 comprises 14 residues. V dropped 3 bases and J dropped 4 bases, with 11 bases sitting between them. CDR3 bases: TGTGCCAGCAGCGCCGGACTGGCAAATCAGCCCCAGCATTTT. It translates to CASSAGLANQPQHF.

The rearrangement joins TRBV7-9 to TRBJ1-3; unclear D gene. Germline assignment: CDR1 SEHNR and CDR2 FQNEAQ (reference sequence). V lost 4 bases and J lost 0, with 7 bases in between. This CDR3 spans 14 amino acids. The CDR3 spells CASSSDLSGNTIYF. CDR3 sequence (DNA): TGTGCCAGCAGCTCCGACCTCTCTGGAAACACCATATATTTT.

The CDR3 nucleotides are TGCGCCAGCAGCTTGGGTCTAGCGGGCTCCGAGGTAGAGACCCAGTACTTC. This codes for CASSLGLAGSEVETQYF. The chain couples TRBV5-1 to TRBJ2-5, with TRBD2 matching over 8 bases. CDR1 and CDR2 from the germline V gene are SGHRS and YFSETQ. The CDR3 has 17 residues. Losses at the gene ends were 0 bases for V and 4 bases for J; bases not matched to a gene: 11.

The V and J genes are TRBV6-5 and TRBJ2-5, with D perhaps being TRBD1 or TRBD2 (7 bases each). Germline V lookup: CDR1 MNHEY, CDR2 SVGAGI. This CDR3 has 14 residues. V was shortened by 6 bases and J by 3 bases, with 14 bases between the two germline ends. The CDR3 reads CASSRQGGEETQYF. Here the CDR3 DNA reads TGTGCCAGCAGCAGACAGGGAGGGGAAGAGACCCAGTACTTC.